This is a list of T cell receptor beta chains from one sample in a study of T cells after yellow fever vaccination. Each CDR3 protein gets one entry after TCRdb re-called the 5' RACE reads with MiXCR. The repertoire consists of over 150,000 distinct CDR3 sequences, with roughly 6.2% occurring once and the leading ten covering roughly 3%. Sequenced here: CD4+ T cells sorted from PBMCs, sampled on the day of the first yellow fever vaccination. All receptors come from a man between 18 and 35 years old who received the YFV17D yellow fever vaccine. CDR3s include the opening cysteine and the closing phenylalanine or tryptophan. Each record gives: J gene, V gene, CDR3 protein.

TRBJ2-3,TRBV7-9,CASSLELGEGTDTQYF
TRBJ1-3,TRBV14,CASSQVFSGNTIYF
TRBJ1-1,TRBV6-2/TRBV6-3,CASSYSWQRNTEAFF
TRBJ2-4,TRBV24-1,CATSDPTVNIQYF
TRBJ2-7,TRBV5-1,CASSFGGQGIYEQYF
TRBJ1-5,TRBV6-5,CASSRQFSNQPQHF
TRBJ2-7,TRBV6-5,CASSYSTGHTYEQYF
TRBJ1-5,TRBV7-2,CASSLVAGSGQPQHF
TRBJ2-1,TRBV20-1,CSARSLDRYNEQFF
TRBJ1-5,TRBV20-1,CSATTFGHSNQPQHF
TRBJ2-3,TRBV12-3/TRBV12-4,CASSLLAGGADTQYF
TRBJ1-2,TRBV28,CASSSPGQGPGYTF
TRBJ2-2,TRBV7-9,CASSFKTGELFF
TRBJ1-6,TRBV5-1,CASSYGGSPLHF
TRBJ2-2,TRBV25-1,CASSSPRTGELFF
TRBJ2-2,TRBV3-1,CASSSRTSGGLNTGELFF
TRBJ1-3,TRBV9,CASSVESGNTIYF
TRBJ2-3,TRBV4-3,CASSQDPVTSGVFTDTQYF
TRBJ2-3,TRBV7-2,CASSLQSGATDTQYF
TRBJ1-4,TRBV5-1,CASSSSGQGGEKLFF
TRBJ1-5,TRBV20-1,CSAPRNTGGFAQPQHF
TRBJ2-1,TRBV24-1,CATPREKGSYNEQFF
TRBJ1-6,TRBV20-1,CSARDRTMGNSPLHF
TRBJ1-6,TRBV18,CASNSGQYNSPLHF
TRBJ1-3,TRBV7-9,CASSWDREFAIYF
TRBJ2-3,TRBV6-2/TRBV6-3,CASSGLATDTQYF
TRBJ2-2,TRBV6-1,CASIEALRGTGELFF
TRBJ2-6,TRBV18,CASSPGRGTGANVLTF
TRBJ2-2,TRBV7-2,CASSLVPHTGELFF
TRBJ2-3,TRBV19,CASSATGYPQYF
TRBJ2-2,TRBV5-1,CASSLEGQGTGELFF
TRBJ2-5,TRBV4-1,CASSQVRGETQYF
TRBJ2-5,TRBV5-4,CASSLAPDRGPETQYF
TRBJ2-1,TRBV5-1,CASSFGQGVDEQFF
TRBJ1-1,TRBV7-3,CASSVQDNTEAFF
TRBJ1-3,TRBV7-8,CASSLQGTGNTIYF
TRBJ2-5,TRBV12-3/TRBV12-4,CASTQAWGQETQYF
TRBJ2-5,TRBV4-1,CASSKRLAGNFQETQYF
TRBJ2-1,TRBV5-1,CASSHSTGTGLGEQFF
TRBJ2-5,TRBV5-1,CASRSAGTTQETQYF
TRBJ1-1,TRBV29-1,CSVDPGPQGNTEAFF
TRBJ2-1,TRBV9,CASSVFTGGEQFF
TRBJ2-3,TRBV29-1,CSVERTSGGDTQYF
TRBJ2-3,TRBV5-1,CASKYGSTDTQYF
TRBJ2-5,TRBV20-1,CSASGRGLETQYF